What follows describes a single TCR beta chain. Antigen specificity is unknown. The sample is drawn from a study of response to subunit inactivated influenza vaccine. Study outcomes and limitations: After each seasonal influenza vaccination, few new T cells are recruited, the authors suggested.

A single record per CDR3 protein comes from TCRdb applying MiXCR to the RT-PCR reads. Counted here are fewer than 250,000 distinct CDR3 sequences, approximately 14% occurring once; the ten biggest clones make up about 25%. This specimen consisted of CD8+ T cells sorted from PBMCs, obtained more than 4 days after vaccination. This clonotype was sampled from a man in his fifties or sixties who received an inactivated influenza vaccine.

CDR3 in DNA: TGTGCCAGCAGCACGCTAGGGGCAGGAAAGGTCAACCAAGAGACCCAGTACTTC. It codes for CASSTLGAGKVNQETQYF. The chain employs TRBV11-1 and TRBJ2-5, with D tentatively TRBD1 (5 bases). This CDR3 is built from 18 residues. Germline V gene lookup returns CDR1 SGHAT and CDR2 FQDESV (reference sequence). Trimming pared 5 bases from V and 0 bases from J, leaving 22 bases between.